The T cell receptor (beta chain) under discussion was sequenced for a study of blood T cell repertoires in COVID-19 (dated by TCRdb to 2018 to 2020). Background on the whole study: Collaborator samples came from the United States, Italy and Spain and covered acute and convalescent phases of COVID-19. The prospective study material was composed of cDNA or gDNA derived from T cells, B-cell-depleted T cells, or PBMCs. Subjects who had been exposed to COVID-19, were actively infected with it, or had recovered from it provided the deeply sampled blood TCRbeta repertoires that made up the dataset. A freely available public database, intended as a resource for researchers studying the immune response to SARS-CoV-2, is where the repertoires were released. Samples were obtained from the ongoing ImmuneRACE study (first 160 participants) and from approximately 1,200 subjects provided by 6 global collaborators. Nearly every sample came with metadata listing a de-identified subject ID, COVID-19 status, age in years and sex. HLA class I and class II types, where available, came from metadata supplied by the sample provider rather than from assay-based typing.

Each collaborating institution followed its own protocols to collect whole blood in K2EDTA tubes. For TCRbeta analysis, collaborators shipped samples in one of three forms: frozen whole blood, isolated PBMCs, or DNA extracted from either of those sample types. On this clone: No cognate antigen has been identified for it. No much larger clonotype is one base removed from it; base qualities were not supplied.

The immunoSEQ Assay, a bias-controlled multiplex PCR, was used to amplify TCRbeta CDR3 regions from genomic DNA. The study's own analysis went as follows. The number of nucleated cells in each sample was estimated by amplification of reference gene primers within the assay. To quantify the absolute abundance of each unique TCRbeta CDR3 rearrangement, sequence reads were collapsed and filtered. For each sample, productive Simpson clonality was calculated by taking the square root of Simpson's diversity index across productive rearrangements. Entries here come from immuneACCESS through TCRdb and include only in-frame sequences with V and J called. Some clones fail to appear in such tables; in the studies checked, an unresolved V gene covers under half of the shortfall, and the cause of the remainder is unknown. V and J calls and clone size are as listed in that table; D and trimming were resolved from the DNA. Present in this sample are 150,000 or so clones, about four fifths of which were seen just once. The ten largest make up 11% of the sample.

The research as a whole found: The quantity of clinical and demographic metadata differed by source and by participant and was supplied without curation.

Input material: peripheral blood. This clonotype originated in a man aged 55 to 70 with active or convalescent COVID-19.

The sequence in DNA is TGTGCCAGCAGCTTATCGGCGGGGACAGGACGCACAGATACGCAGTATTTT. The resulting protein is CASSLSAGTGRTDTQYF. The chain is assembled from TRBV7-2 and TRBJ2-3, and 8 junction bases match TRBD1. According to the germline V gene, CDR1 reads SGHTA and CDR2 reads FQGNSA. At the junction V is shortened by 2 bases and J by 1 base; bases outside the gene matches: 8. The CDR3 sequence holds 17 residues, the cysteine and phenylalanine included. CDR3 DNA only is kept here, 51 bases in frame from base 1.